The 10 T cell receptor beta chains listed next were all sequenced from one sample in a study of early T cells in non-severe SARS-CoV-2 infection. Using its own MiXCR run on the 5' RACE reads, TCRdb lists one record per CDR3 protein. The sample includes about 110,000 distinct CDR3 sequences, over 10% of them seen just once. Material: whole blood. These TCRs come from an adult who was a healthcare worker with PCR-confirmed SARS-CoV-2 infection or an uninfected control (not recorded which).

This clonotype was recorded at least ten times. V usage is TRBV11-2 and J usage is TRBJ2-2; a weak D match, TRBD2 (6 bases). V gave up 5 bases and J gave up 1 base, with 17 bases separating them. The CDR3 length is 17 residues. Germline CDR1 and CDR2: SGHAT and FQNNGV. Written as DNA, the CDR3 is TGTGCCAGCAGCAGACGCCTCGCGGGGATGAACACCGGGGAGCTGTTTTTT. Its protein product is CASSRRLAGMNTGELFF.

The chain links TRBV5-5 to TRBJ1-5; D call uncertain. Per germline, CDR1 SGHKS and CDR2 YYEKEE (reference sequence). With 0 bases removed from V and 1 base from J, the gap between germline ends came to 20 bases. The CDR3 covers 19 residues. The CDR3 DNA reads as TGTGCCAGCAGCTTGGAGGTGGGAGTTCTTCTCGGGAGCAATCAGCCCCAGCATTTT. Translated, it gives CASSLEVGVLLGSNQPQHF.

This clonotype was recorded many times. The chain couples TRBV5-4 to TRBJ2-1; D possibly corresponds to TRBD1 (7 bases). V lost 0 bases and J 6 bases, leaving 13 bases between the germline ends. The CDR3 length is 15 residues. Per the germline V gene, CDR1 is SGHNT and CDR2 is YYREEE (reference sequence). CDR3 bases: TGTGCCAGCAGCTTGGGGAGACAGGGAGGCAATGAGCAGTTCTTC. It codes for CASSLGRQGGNEQFF.

This clonotype has a count of ten or more. The V and J genes are TRBV29-1 and TRBJ2-5; 8 nucleotides line up with TRBD2. Germline assignment: CDR1 SQVTM and CDR2 ANQGSEA. V lost 6 bases and J lost 5; bases outside the gene matches: 8. This CDR3 spans 13 amino acids. CDR3 protein: CSVSRRLAETQYF. In DNA, the CDR3 is TGCAGCGTCTCCCGGAGACTAGCGGAGACCCAGTACTTC.

This clonotype was counted a single time. The chain couples TRBV6-5 to TRBJ2-1; D call uncertain. The ends were cut back, 2 bases at V and 7 bases at J, with 9 bases in the middle. CDR1 is MNHEY, CDR2 SVGAGI, per germline. CDR3 length equals 13 residues. CDR3 DNA sequence: TGTGCCAGCAGTTACCTCCCTGGTAATGAGCAGTTCTTC. Protein product: CASSYLPGNEQFF.

The sample holds a few counts of this clonotype. The genes are TRBV24-1 and TRBJ2-3, with 11 bases aligning to TRBD2. Germline CDR1 reads KGHDR; CDR2 reads SFDVKD. V lost 5 bases and J lost 5; bases outside the gene matches: 8. This CDR3 region has 16 residues. This CDR3 reads CATSALAGGRKDTQYF. CDR3 DNA: TGTGCCACCAGTGCTTTAGCGGGGGGGCGAAAAGATACGCAGTATTTT.

This clonotype appeared a few times. V usage is TRBV30 and J usage is TRBJ1-2; 7 bases are a match to TRBD1. CDR1 is GTSNPN, CDR2 SVGIG, per germline (reference sequence). CDR3 length: 13 residues. The V gene end was trimmed by 4 bases and the J gene end by 4 bases; junction bases not matched to a gene: 6. For the CDR3, the DNA is TGTGCCTGGACTAGACAGGGAAGCTATGGCTACACCTTC. It encodes CAWTRQGSYGYTF.

This clonotype was counted between two and nine times. This chain joins TRBV20-1 and TRBJ1-3; 7 bases map to TRBD1. The V gene's germline CDR1 is DFQATT and CDR2 SNEGSKA (reference sequence). Trimming at V came to 5 bases and at J to 4 bases, leaving 8 bases not matched to a gene. This CDR3 has 14 amino acids. CDR3 residues: CSASTGNVGNTIYF. Here the CDR3 DNA reads TGCAGTGCTTCGACAGGGAATGTGGGAAACACCATATATTTT.

This clonotype appeared a few times. The V gene is TRBV20-1, the J gene TRBJ1-5, with 10 positions matching TRBD1. The CDR3 is 18 amino acids. V trimming: 0 bases; J trimming: 0 bases; junction bases outside the gene matches: 8. Per germline, CDR1 DFQATT and CDR2 SNEGSKA (reference sequence). The DNA of the CDR3 is TGCAGTGCTAGAGATAAGGGACAGGGGTTCCCTAGCAATCAGCCCCAGCATTTT. Translating it yields CSARDKGQGFPSNQPQHF.

The chain employs TRBV6-4 and TRBJ2-3; D is perhaps TRBD2 (5 bases). This CDR3 spans 14 amino acids. Trimming removed 3 bases at V and 0 bases at J, with 7 bases between. Germline CDR1 and CDR2: MRHNA and SNTAGT. The CDR3 reads CASSELVSTDTQYF. CDR3 nucleotides: TGTGCCAGCAGTGAACTAGTCAGCACAGATACGCAGTATTTT.